This TCR beta chain was identified during a study of cytomegalovirus exposure and HLA in healthy donors. CDR1 and CDR2 from the germline V gene are SNHLY and FYNNEI. V lost 6 bases to trimming and J lost 4 bases; unmatched junction nucleotides: 5. The CDR3 has 13 amino acids. Study-level results: Cytomegalovirus association was listed for 150 or so TCR beta chains. According to a later analysis, TCR clusters from the first cohort tended to co-occur in the 100 to 150 validation repertoires.

Assay: immunoSEQ multiplex PCR; the TCRdb copy retains only in-frame clones and omits some. The sample has fewer than 200,000 clones, approximately 87% seen once. Concerning this clone: Its matching antigen is unknown.

This sequence joins TRBV2 and TRBJ1-1; 7 nucleotides align to TRBD1. The specimen was PBMCs. The receptor's source is a woman between 25 and 40 years old in good health and CMV-seronegative. The CDR3 protein is CASRGGQATEAFF. CDR3 nucleotides: TGTGCCAGCAGAGGAGGACAGGCCACTGAAGCTTTCTTT.